The T cell receptor (beta chain) under discussion was sequenced for a study of T-cell reconstitution after alpha-beta-depleted transplantation in children. Germline V CDR1 and CDR2: MGHRA, YSYEKL. Trimming pared 0 bases from V and 5 bases from J, leaving 15 bases between. The CDR3 contains 16 residues. TCRbeta library preparation incorporated unique molecular identifiers. TCRdb fed the PCR reads into MiXCR, producing one record per CDR3 protein. The sample comprises roughly 190,000 distinct CDR3 sequences, 14% to 15% of which are singletons, and about 13% rests with the top ten. This clonotype was recorded many times.

The chain has TRBV4-1 and TRBJ2-3; D may be TRBD2 (6 bases). The specimen comprised PBMCs from the stem cell graft donor, sampled from the stem cell graft. The receptor was derived from a human donor who donated a stem cell graft to a child with acute lymphoblastic leukemia. CDR3 region: CASSQDGGGTLDTQYF. The CDR3, as DNA: TGCGCCAGCAGCCAAGATGGGGGAGGCACTTTAGATACGCAGTATTTT.